These 17 T cell receptor beta chains came from one sample sequenced in a study of cytomegalovirus exposure and HLA in healthy donors. The PCR was carried out with 60 Vbeta primers and 13 Jbeta primers. Clones were read by immunoSEQ multiplex PCR, and TCRdb kept only the in-frame ones, dropping some. This repertoire shows under 150,000 clones, roughly four fifths found once; its top ten account for 5.5% to 7.5%. Material for sequencing was PBMCs. These receptors were taken from a woman between 40 and 50 years old in good health and CMV-seropositive.

The rearrangement links TRBV7-8 to TRBJ2-7; weak D call: TRBD2 (6 bases). The CDR3 runs to 15 residues. Germline V gene data show CDR1 as SGHVS and CDR2 as FQNEAQ. Trimming removed 5 bases at V and 6 bases at J, with 20 bases between. The CDR3 sequence is CASSRRASRDGEQYF. In DNA form, the CDR3 reads TGTGCCAGCAGCCGGAGGGCGAGTAGAGACGGCGAGCAGTACTTC.

V gene TRBV19 combines with J gene TRBJ2-2, with D possibly TRBD1 on 6 matching bases. V lost 3 bases and J 0 bases, leaving 14 bases between the germline ends. Germline V gene data show CDR1 as LNHDA and CDR2 as SQIVND (reference sequence). This CDR3 contains 17 residues. The CDR3 DNA reads as TGTGCCAGTAGTATTGTCCCAGGGGCGACGAACACCGGGGAGCTGTTTTTT. It is translated as CASSIVPGATNTGELFF.

There are a few counts of this clone. The rearrangement uses TRBV7-2 and TRBJ2-7; possible D gene TRBD2, 6 bases. Germline CDR1 is SGHTA and CDR2 is FQGNSA. The CDR3 length is 15 residues. The V end was cut by 2 bases, the J end by 5 bases, with 16 bases between. CDR3 loop: CASSLTGTQSDEQYF. The CDR3 DNA reads TGTGCCAGCAGCTTAACTGGGACTCAAAGCGACGAGCAGTACTTC.

This clone was seen just once. V gene TRBV9 combines with J gene TRBJ2-3, with TRBD2 matching over 8 bases. The CDR3 totals 16 residues. Germline assignment: CDR1 SGDLS and CDR2 YYNGEE. With 4 bases clipped from V and 3 bases from J, the junction kept 10 bases outside the gene matches. CDR3 in DNA: TGTGCCAGCAGCTCCTCGGGGGGGCAAAGGACAGATACGCAGTATTTT. Translating it yields CASSSSGGQRTDTQYF. Full variable domain (remainder filled in from reference TRBV9 and TRBJ2-3): DSGVTQTPKHLITATGQRVTLRCSPRSGDLSVYWYQQSLDQGLQFLIQYYNGEERAKGNILERFSAQQFPDLHSELNLSSLELGDSALYFCASSSSGGQRTDTQYFGPGTRLTVL.

Only one count was recorded for this clone. The V call is TRBV7-9, the J call TRBJ1-1; D may be TRBD1 (5 bases). The V end was cut by 2 bases, the J end by 7 bases, with 11 bases between. Germline assignment: CDR1 SEHNR and CDR2 FQNEAQ (reference sequence). There are 13 residues in the CDR3. The CDR3 loop reads CASSLLRTGEAFF. The CDR3 region has the DNA TGTGCCAGCAGCTTACTTAGAACAGGTGAAGCTTTCTTT.

The chain combines TRBV7-9 with TRBJ1-1; tentative D call: TRBD1 (6 bases). From germline, CDR1 is SEHNR and CDR2 FQNEAQ (reference sequence). V was clipped by 3 bases and J by 0 bases, with 11 bases between them. This CDR3 region has 15 residues. The CDR3 nucleotides are TGTGCCAGCAGCTTCGCAGGGGCCATGAACACTGAAGCTTTCTTT. Protein sequence: CASSFAGAMNTEAFF.

This clone was detected a few times. The rearrangement joins TRBV28 to TRBJ1-1; 11 nucleotides align to TRBD1. This CDR3 has 15 residues. V lost 5 bases to trimming and J lost 5 bases; unmatched junction nucleotides: 7. Germline V gene sequence: CDR1 MDHEN, CDR2 SYDVKM. The CDR3 region is CASSPGQGARTEAFF. The CDR3 nucleotides are TGTGCCAGCAGTCCCGGACAGGGGGCAAGAACTGAAGCTTTCTTT.

This clone occurred once. The rearrangement links TRBV28 to TRBJ2-7; 9 nucleotides line up with TRBD1. CDR3 length: 13 amino acids. J lost 1 base, V lost 7 bases, and 2 bases had no gene match. Per the germline V gene, CDR1 is MDHEN and CDR2 is SYDVKM. This CDR3 is CASKGTGSYEQYF. DNA of the CDR3: TGTGCCAGCAAAGGGACAGGGTCCTACGAGCAGTACTTC.

The chain uses TRBV9 and TRBJ2-1; 12 nucleotides line up with TRBD2. The germline CDR1 and CDR2 sequences are SGDLS and YYNGEE. Trimming at V came to 1 base and at J to 0 bases, leaving 14 bases not matched to a gene. The CDR3 is 21 residues long. CDR3 in amino acids: CASSVKPGLAGLRGSYNEQFF. CDR3 sequence (DNA): TGTGCCAGCAGCGTAAAACCGGGACTAGCGGGTTTAAGGGGCTCCTACAATGAGCAGTTCTTC.

The chain carries TRBV10-1 and TRBJ1-1, with TRBD1 matching 7 bases. This CDR3 is 14 amino acids long. J was trimmed by 1 base and V by 6 bases; bases with no gene match: 5. Germline assignment: CDR1 WNHNN and CDR2 SYGVQD (reference sequence). The CDR3 protein is CASSFTGANTEAFF. The CDR3 DNA sequence: TGCGCCAGCAGCTTCACAGGGGCGAACACTGAAGCTTTCTTT.

This chain links TRBV6-4 with TRBJ1-4; perhaps TRBD1 as D (5 bases). The V gene lost 2 bases and the J gene lost 5 bases, with 18 bases spanning the gap. The CDR3 sequence is 17 residues long. Germline V CDR1 and CDR2: MRHNA, SNTAGT. The chain's CDR3 is CASSDPIRAWGNEKLFF. CDR3 DNA: TGTGCCAGCAGTGACCCTATCCGGGCCTGGGGCAATGAAAAACTGTTTTTT.

This sequence joins TRBV29-1 and TRBJ2-2; perhaps TRBD1 as D (5 bases). V gave up 5 bases and J gave up 2 bases, with 9 bases separating them. Germline values: CDR1 SQVTM, CDR2 ANQGSEA. There are 13 residues in the CDR3. CDR3 sequence reads: CSVLGLNTGELFF. The CDR3 DNA is TGCAGCGTTTTGGGGCTAAACACCGGGGAGCTGTTTTTT.

The J gene is TRBJ2-7, the V gene TRBV6-4; TRBD2 aligns across 16 bases. Germline CDR1 is MRHNA and CDR2 is SNTAGT. V lost 4 bases, J lost 2 bases, and 5 bases stayed unmatched. The CDR3 has 17 residues. The CDR3 here is CASSGGTSGRAAYEQYF. In DNA form, the CDR3 reads TGTGCCAGCAGTGGCGGGACTAGCGGGAGGGCTGCCTACGAGCAGTACTTC.

J is TRBJ2-3 and V is TRBV14; TRBD2 might be the D (6 bases). Germline values: CDR1 SGHDN, CDR2 FVKESK. The V end lost 0 bases, the J end lost 5 bases, and 18 bases lay between the germline ends. CDR3 size: 17 residues. The CDR3 DNA follows: TGTGCCAGCAGCCAAGATTTAGGAGGGCTCCTAGTAGATACGCAGTATTTT. It specifies CASSQDLGGLLVDTQYF.

This chain uses TRBV6-1 with TRBJ2-7, with 7 positions matching TRBD2. V lost 4 bases and J lost 1; bases outside the gene matches: 10. The CDR3 sequence is 16 residues long. Germline CDR1 MNHNS, CDR2 SASEGT. The CDR3 spells CASSAVRERGSYEQYF. In nucleotides, the CDR3 is TGTGCCAGCAGTGCCGTAAGGGAGCGGGGTTCCTACGAGCAGTACTTC.

The chain carries TRBV5-1 and TRBJ1-2; D remains unclear. The CDR3 length is 15 residues. The germline gives CDR1 SGHRS, CDR2 YFSETQ. V was trimmed by 0 bases and J by 0 bases, leaving 9 bases between them. CDR3 residues: CASSLAEQANYGYTF. The CDR3, as DNA: TGCGCCAGCAGCTTGGCCGAGCAGGCTAACTATGGCTACACCTTC.

The J gene is TRBJ2-3, the V gene TRBV29-1; 9 bases fit TRBD1. The CDR3 has 15 amino acids. After removal of 1 base from V and 0 bases from J, the junction contained 2 bases not matched to a gene. In germline, CDR1 is SQVTM, CDR2 ANQGSEA. The CDR3: CSVEGGQGSTDTQYF. The CDR3 DNA reads as TGCAGCGTTGAAGGGGGACAGGGAAGCACAGATACGCAGTATTTT.